Listed here are 19 T cell receptor beta chains from one sample, sequenced in a study of Graves' ophthalmopathy and Graves' hyperthyroidism. RNA served as the template for amplifying TCR beta CDR3 regions. RT-PCR in the first round used HTBI primers; a second-round multiplex PCR followed. TCRdb ran MiXCR on the multiplex PCR reads and lists one entry per CDR3 protein. The sample includes about 16,000 distinct CDR3 sequences, 46% of them seen just once. Sample: peripheral blood. These receptors were taken from a middle-aged woman with stable Graves' hyperthyroidism.

This clonotype was observed at least ten times. The rearrangement uses TRBV12-1 and TRBJ2-7. TRBV12-1 is described as a pseudogene. The CDR3 contains 10 residues. Here the CDR3 DNA reads TGTGCCAGCAAGGCCTACGAGCAGTACTTC. This codes for CASKAYEQYF.

Many counts were recorded for this clonotype. The chain employs TRBV10-2 and TRBJ2-2; D ambiguous. This CDR3 contains 15 residues. V shed 0 bases and J shed 0 bases, with 5 bases lying between them. Germline V gene data show CDR1 as WSHSY and CDR2 as SAAADI. The CDR3 region has the DNA TGCGCCAGCAGTGAGTCGCTGGCGAACACCGGGGAGCTGTTTTTT. Translating gives CASSESLANTGELFF.

This clonotype is medium-sized. The genes are TRBV19 and TRBJ2-7, with a tentative D call TRBD2 (5 bases). The CDR3 sequence is 13 residues long. Trimming took 4 bases from V and 7 from J, leaving 14 bases between them. Germline values: CDR1 LNHDA, CDR2 SQIVND (reference sequence). CDR3 nucleotide sequence: TGTGCCAGTAGTAGCTCGCCTCGAGGGGAGCAGTACTTC. Translated, it gives CASSSSPRGEQYF.

This clonotype has ten or more counts. The conserved phenylalanine or tryptophan normally closing the CDR3 is absent here, so this likely arose from a read error. V usage is TRBV7-3 and J usage is TRBJ2-2; D is uncertain. The germline V gene has CDR1 SGHTA and CDR2 FQGTGA. V lost 5 bases to trimming and J lost 2 bases, with 3 bases between them. This CDR3 contains 12 residues. The CDR3 DNA reads TGTGCCAGCAGCCCCAACACCGGGGAGCTGTTTCTT. This sequence encodes CASSPNTGELFL.

Worth noting for this clonotype: A read error is possible here, since a much larger clone lies one base away. The gene calls are TRBV5-8 and TRBJ2-5, with D tentatively TRBD2 (6 bases). Germline lookup yields CDR1 SGHTS and CDR2 YDEGEE. The CDR3 sequence is 15 residues long. The CDR3 here is CASSLGRAYGEAQYF. For the CDR3, the DNA is TGTGCCAGCAGCTTGGGGAGGGCCTACGGAGAGGCCCAGTACTTC.

In DNA form, the CDR3 reads TGTGCCAGCAGCTTTACTAGCGGGAGTCCCGGGGAGCTGTTTTTT. It codes for CASSFTSGSPGELFF. This chain links TRBV7-3 with TRBJ2-2; 11 nucleotides line up with TRBD2. CDR1 and CDR2 (germline): SGHTA, FQGTGA. This CDR3 is built from 15 residues. Trimming cost V 3 bases and J 6 bases; bases outside gene matches: 3.

This chain links TRBV7-3 with TRBJ2-1; no clear D. Between the trimmed V and J ends, which lost 1 base and 5 bases, there was a span of 9 bases. The germline V gene has CDR1 SGHTA and CDR2 FQGTGA. This CDR3 is built from 14 residues. The CDR3: CASSLIASHNEQFF. The CDR3 DNA reads as TGTGCCAGCAGCTTAATCGCGAGCCACAATGAGCAGTTCTTC.

As regards this clonotype: This may be a read error, as it is one base from a much larger clone. The conserved closing phenylalanine or tryptophan is absent in this CDR3, likely reflecting a read error. The V and J genes are TRBV5-4 and TRBJ2-7; 9 bases line up with TRBD1. The germline V gene has CDR1 SGHNT and CDR2 YYREEE (reference sequence). Germline trimming cut 4 bases from V and 4 bases from J; bases unmatched to any gene: 3. The CDR3 is 13 amino acids. The CDR3 nucleotides are TGTGCCAGCAGCATGGGACAGGGATACGAGCAGTACTGC. Protein product: CASSMGQGYEQYC.

This clonotype was detected only a few times. The chain is built from TRBV6-4 and TRBJ1-4; D possibly corresponds to TRBD1 (5 bases). The V and J ends lost 8 bases and 7 bases respectively, with 11 bases between them. Germline V lookup: CDR1 MRHNA, CDR2 SNTAGT. The CDR3 spans 12 residues. As DNA, the CDR3 is TGTGCCAGCCCCACGGGGGGTGAAAAACTGTTTTTT. Translating gives CASPTGGEKLFF.

The genes are TRBV6-6 and TRBJ1-4, with D unclear. The CDR3 spans 14 residues. V was cut by 2 bases and J by 6 bases, with 10 bases left in between. Germline assignment: CDR1 MNHNY and CDR2 SVGAGI (reference sequence). The CDR3 protein is CASSYGRTDEKLFF. The CDR3 region has the DNA TGTGCCAGCAGTTACGGCAGGACTGATGAAAAACTGTTTTTT.

The rearrangement uses TRBV9 and TRBJ2-4, with D possibly being TRBD2 (6 bases). Trimming removed 0 bases at V and 0 bases at J, with 13 bases between. Germline V gene lookup returns CDR1 SGDLS and CDR2 YYNGEE. CDR3 length: 17 amino acids. CDR3 region: CASSVAPGGVAKNIQYF. CDR3 DNA sequence: TGTGCCAGCAGCGTAGCTCCCGGGGGAGTAGCCAAAAACATTCAGTACTTC. Combining the CDR3 with reference TRBV9 and TRBJ2-4 gives the whole variable domain DSGVTQTPKHLITATGQRVTLRCSPRSGDLSVYWYQQSLDQGLQFLIQYYNGEERAKGNILERFSAQQFPDLHSELNLSSLELGDSALYFCASSVAPGGVAKNIQYFGAGTRLSVL.

The rearrangement uses TRBV10-3 and TRBJ1-1, with unresolved D. V was shortened by 2 bases and J by 14 bases, with 15 bases between the two germline ends. Looked up from germline, CDR1 is ENHRY and CDR2 is SYGVKD. The CDR3 length is 12 residues. Here the CDR3 DNA reads TGTGCCATCAGTGAGAACGGGATTGGAGCCTTCTTT. Translated: CAISENGIGAFF.

Points on this clonotype: A much bigger clone sits one base away, suggesting this may be a read error. The conserved closing phenylalanine or tryptophan is absent in this CDR3, likely reflecting a read error. The chain uses TRBV5-1 and TRBJ2-1; 8 bases are a match to TRBD2. This CDR3 is 15 amino acids long. Germline CDR1 and CDR2: SGHRS and YFSETQ. The V segment lost 3 bases and the J segment 4 bases; nucleotides outside the gene matches: 6. CDR3 sequence: CASSSGLATYNEQFL. The CDR3 DNA reads TGCGCCAGCAGCTCTGGACTAGCTACTTACAATGAGCAGTTCCTC.

The sample holds a few counts of this clonotype. The V and J genes are TRBV19 and TRBJ1-2; D gene uncertain. The CDR3 is 11 residues long. Trimming took 3 bases from V and 6 from J, leaving 5 bases between them. Germline V lookup: CDR1 LNHDA, CDR2 SQIVND (reference sequence). The CDR3 sequence: CASSIFDGYTF. DNA for the CDR3: TGTGCCAGTAGTATCTTTGATGGCTACACCTTC.

A few counts support this clonotype. One junction end disagrees with the germline gene, perhaps due to a read error. The chain is built from TRBV7-8 and TRBJ2-7; 7 bases map to TRBD1. Germline assignment: CDR1 SGHVS and CDR2 FQNEAQ. The CDR3 has 9 residues. In DNA form, the CDR3 reads TGTGCCAGCAGTCCGAGACAGGGCTTC. Protein: CASSPRQGF.

The rearrangement links TRBV6-2 or TRBV6-3 to TRBJ2-1; TRBD1 matches at 9 bases. Germline values: CDR1 MNHEY, CDR2 SVGEGT. J was trimmed by 2 bases and V by 6 bases; bases with no gene match: 5. CDR3 length: 15 amino acids. CDR3 DNA sequence: TGTGCCAGCAGAGGGACAGGGAGCGCCTACAATGAGCAGTTCTTC. This sequence encodes CASRGTGSAYNEQFF.

Comments on this clonotype: This could be a read error, since a much larger clone is one nucleotide away. The chain carries TRBV4-2 and TRBJ2-1; 10 bases are shared with TRBD2. The CDR3 has 12 amino acids. CDR1 is LGHNA and CDR2 is YNFKEQ in the germline V gene. The CDR3 sequence is CANSPNSGRQLF. The CDR3 nucleotides are TGTGCCAACAGCCCGAATAGCGGGAGGCAACTCTTC.

This chain uses TRBV14 with TRBJ2-7, with a weak D call TRBD1 (6 bases). In germline, CDR1 is SGHDN, CDR2 FVKESK. V was shortened by 4 bases and J by 2 bases, with 15 bases between the two germline ends. There are 15 residues in the CDR3. The CDR3 nucleotides read TGTGCCAGCAGCCCATTTCAAGGGGGTCCCTACGAGCAGTACTTC. Its translation: CASSPFQGGPYEQYF.

The V call is TRBV5-1, the J call TRBJ2-7, with 8 bases identical to TRBD2. The CDR3 is 14 residues long. V lost 3 bases, J lost 4 bases, and 6 bases stayed unmatched. CDR1 and CDR2 (germline): SGHRS, YFSETQ. The CDR3 protein is CASSSASGQYEQYF. CDR3 in DNA: TGCGCCAGCAGCTCCGCTAGCGGGCAGTACGAGCAGTACTTC.